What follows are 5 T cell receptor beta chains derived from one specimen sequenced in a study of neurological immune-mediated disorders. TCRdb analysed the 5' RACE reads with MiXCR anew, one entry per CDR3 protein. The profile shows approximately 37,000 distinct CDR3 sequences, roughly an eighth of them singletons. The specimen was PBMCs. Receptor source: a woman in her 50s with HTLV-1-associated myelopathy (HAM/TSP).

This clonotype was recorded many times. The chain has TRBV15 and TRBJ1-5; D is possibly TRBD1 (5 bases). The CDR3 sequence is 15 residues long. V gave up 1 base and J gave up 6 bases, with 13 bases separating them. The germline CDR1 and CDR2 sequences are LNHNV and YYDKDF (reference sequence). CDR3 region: CATSRVTGGGQPQHF. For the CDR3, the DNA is TGTGCCACCAGCAGAGTTACGGGCGGGGGTCAGCCCCAGCATTTT. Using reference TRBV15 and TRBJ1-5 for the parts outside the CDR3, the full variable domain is DAMVIQNPRYQVTQFGKPVTLSCSQTLNHNVMYWYQQKSSQAPKLLFHYYDKDFNNEADTPDNFQSRRPNTSFCFLDIRSPGLGDTAMYLCATSRVTGGGQPQHFGDGTRLSIL.

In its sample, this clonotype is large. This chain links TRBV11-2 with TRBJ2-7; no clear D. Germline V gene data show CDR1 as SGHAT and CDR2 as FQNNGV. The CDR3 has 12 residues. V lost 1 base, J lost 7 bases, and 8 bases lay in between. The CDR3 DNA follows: TGTGCCAGCAGCTTAGTAGTAGGTGAGCAGTACTTC. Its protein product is CASSLVVGEQYF.

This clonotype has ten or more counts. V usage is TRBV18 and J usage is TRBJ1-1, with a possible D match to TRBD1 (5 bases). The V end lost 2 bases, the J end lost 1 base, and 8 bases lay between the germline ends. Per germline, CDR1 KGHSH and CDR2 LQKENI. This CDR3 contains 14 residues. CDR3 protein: CASSPGDGNTEAFF. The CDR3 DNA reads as TGTGCCAGCTCACCAGGGGACGGGAACACTGAAGCTTTCTTT.

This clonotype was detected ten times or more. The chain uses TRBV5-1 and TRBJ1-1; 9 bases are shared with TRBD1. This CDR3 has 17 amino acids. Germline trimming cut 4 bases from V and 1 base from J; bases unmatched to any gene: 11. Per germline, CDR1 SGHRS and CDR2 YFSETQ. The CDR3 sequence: CASSHTRTGEANTEAFF. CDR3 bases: TGCGCCAGCAGCCATACCCGGACAGGGGAAGCGAACACTGAAGCTTTCTTT.

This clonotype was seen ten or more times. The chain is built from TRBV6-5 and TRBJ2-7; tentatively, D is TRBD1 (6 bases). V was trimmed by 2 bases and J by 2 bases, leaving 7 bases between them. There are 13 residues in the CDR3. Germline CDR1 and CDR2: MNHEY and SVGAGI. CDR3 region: CASSYRDTYEQYF. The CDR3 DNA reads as TGTGCCAGCAGTTACCGGGACACCTACGAGCAGTACTTC.